A selection of T cell receptor beta chains follows, all from one sample in a study of beta chain features in type 1 diabetes. Profiling relied on immunoSEQ multiplex PCR, and the TCRdb table lists in-frame clones only, not all of them. The sample has 900,000 or so clones, 15% to 20% seen once. The sample taken for sequencing was naive CD4+ T cells from blood. Receptors originate from a woman aged 18-30 years in good health. Each CDR3 is given with its conserved first and last residue. The D gene is left open where the match is weak. Size values are once, few and many counts, or a class for expanded clones, and some rows have none.

d_gene | j_gene | v_gene | abundance | CDR3aa | CDR3nt
NA | TRBJ2-6 | TRBV5-1 | NA | CASSPGHSGANVLTF | TGCGCCAGCAGCCCAGGGCACTCTGGGGCCAACGTCCTGACTTTC
NA | TRBJ2-3 | TRBV29-1 | few | CSAGRPLSDTQYF | TGCAGCGCCGGACGCCCACTCTCAGATACGCAGTATTTT
NA | TRBJ2-7 | TRBV7-2 | NA | CASSLDRLPSYEQYF | TGTGCCAGCAGCTTAGACAGACTGCCCTCCTACGAGCAGTACTTC
TRBD2 | TRBJ2-7 | TRBV5-1 | few | CASSLSTSGNSYEQYF | TGCGCCAGCAGCTTGTCAACTAGCGGAAACTCCTACGAGCAGTACTTC
TRBD1 | TRBJ2-7 | TRBV10-3 | NA | CATRDRDSQGYF | TGTGCCACCAGGGACAGGGATTCGCAGGGTTACTTC
NA | TRBJ2-3 | TRBV7-6 | NA | CASSLPPGSPDTQYF | TGTGCCAGCAGCCTCCCTCCCGGGAGTCCAGATACGCAGTATTTT
TRBD1 | TRBJ2-7 | TRBV5-5 | NA | CASIQCRGLLLAIYEQYF | TGTGCCAGCATTCAGTGCAGGGGGTTACTACTTGCTATCTACGAGCAGTACTTC
TRBD2 | TRBJ2-1 | TRBV7-2 | few | CASRRSSGNSYNEQFF | TGTGCCAGCAGACGGAGTAGCGGGAACTCCTACAATGAGCAGTTCTTC
TRBD2 | TRBJ2-1 | TRBV10-3 | NA | CAIRERGSYNEQFF | TGTGCCATCAGGGAGCGGGGGTCCTACAATGAGCAGTTCTTC
TRBD2 | TRBJ2-7 | TRBV9 | NA | CASSVVRTSGVSYEQYF | TGTGCCAGCAGCGTAGTCAGGACTAGCGGGGTCTCCTACGAGCAGTACTTC
NA | TRBJ1-2 | TRBV18 | NA | CASSPVQEEGYTF | TGTGCCAGCTCACCTGTACAGGAAGAAGGCTACACCTTC
NA | TRBJ2-7 | TRBV5-1 | few | CASSLGADYEQYF | TGCGCCAGCAGCTTGGGGGCCGACTACGAGCAGTACTTC
NA | TRBJ2-1 | TRBV28 | few | CASSVGPSYNEQFF | TGTGCCAGCTCGGTAGGTCCCTCCTACAATGAGCAGTTCTTC
TRBD2 | TRBJ2-7 | TRBV7-2 | few | CASRFRLAGAYEQYF | TGTGCCAGCAGATTCCGACTAGCGGGAGCCTACGAGCAGTACTTC
NA | TRBJ1-1 | TRBV12-5 | NA | CASGFGNTEAFF | TGTGCTAGTGGTTTTGGAAACACTGAAGCTTTCTTT
TRBD2 | TRBJ2-7 | TRBV6-6 | NA | CASSRLAEGPAYEQYF | TGTGCCAGCAGTCGACTAGCGGAGGGCCCCGCCTACGAGCAGTACTTC
TRBD2 | TRBJ2-7 | TRBV7-2 | NA | CASSGGASGSYEQYF | TGTGCCAGCAGCGGGGGGGCTAGCGGGAGTTACGAGCAGTACTTC
NA | TRBJ1-1 | TRBV27 | NA | CASRTQGFSTEAFF | TGTGCCAGCAGAACACAGGGCTTCAGCACTGAAGCTTTCTTT
NA | TRBJ1-5 | TRBV28 | few | CASSLGPRNSNQPQHF | TGTGCCAGCAGCCTCGGACCGAGGAATAGCAATCAGCCCCAGCATTTT
TRBD1 | TRBJ2-3 | TRBV4-3 | few | CASSQEHNRGWDTQYF | TGCGCCAGCAGCCAAGAACACAACAGGGGCTGGGATACGCAGTATTTT
TRBD2 | TRBJ2-4 | TRBV4-3 | NA | CASSQAPLAGGGDIQYF | TGCGCCAGCAGCCAAGCTCCTCTAGCGGGAGGGGGAGACATTCAGTACTTC
NA | TRBJ1-1 | TRBV4-2 | NA | CASSQEQRRNTEAFF | TGTGCCAGCAGCCAAGAACAGAGGCGGAACACTGAAGCTTTCTTT
NA | TRBJ2-2 | TRBV6-6 | few | CASRETSTGELFF | TGTGCCAGCAGAGAGACTAGCACCGGGGAGCTGTTTTTT
NA | TRBJ2-1 | TRBV5-1 | few | CASSLVAVVYNEQFF | TGCGCCAGCAGCTTGGTCGCGGTGGTGTACAATGAGCAGTTCTTC
NA | TRBJ2-5 | TRBV6-1 | few | CASSIPGPETQYF | TGTGCCAGCAGCATACCAGGGCCGGAGACCCAGTACTTC
TRBD1 | TRBJ2-1 | TRBV4-3 | NA | CASSQGIGQGPSERQFF | TGCGCCAGCAGCCAAGGGATCGGACAGGGGCCCTCAGAACGGCAGTTCTTC
NA | TRBJ2-2 | TRBV6-5 | NA | CASTPGYTGELFF | TGTGCCAGCACCCCAGGGTACACCGGGGAGCTGTTTTTT